The text below deals with one T cell receptor (beta chain). This sample stems from a study of blood T cell repertoires in COVID-19. The data were produced by immunoSEQ multiplex PCR, yet TCRdb's version contains in-frame clones alone and is incomplete. The table has around 300,000 clones, roughly nine tenths seen once. This CDR3 region has 15 residues. Germline V gene data show CDR1 as SGHTA and CDR2 as FQGNSA. Deletions cut 2 bases from V and 3 bases from J, with 14 bases between. This sequence originates from a woman in her 40s who had recovered from COVID-19. Sequences were obtained from peripheral blood. The rearrangement links TRBV7-2 to TRBJ2-7, with D perhaps TRBD2 (6 bases). The CDR3: CASSLRRLASYEQYF. The CDR3 region has the DNA TGTGCCAGCAGCTTAAGGCGGCTAGCGAGCTACGAGCAGTACTTC.